This TCR beta chain was identified in a study of blood T cell repertoires in COVID-19. Turning to the study itself: PBMCs, B-cell-depleted T cells, or T cells provided the cDNA or gDNA that made up the material.

This clone is a singleton in its sample. Per the original data handling: Reference gene primer amplification yielded estimated nucleated cell counts. The table came from immunoSEQ multiplex PCR; TCRdb's copy has only in-frame clones and leaves some out. V and J calls and clone size come straight from that table; D and trimming were deduced from the DNA. The data contain approximately 250,000 clones, roughly 85% of them seen just once; the ten biggest clones take up 0.85% to 1%. Germline CDR1 is LGHNA and CDR2 is YSLEER. The CDR3 has 13 amino acids. V lost 2 bases and J 3 bases, leaving 8 bases between the germline ends.

The chain has TRBV4-3 and TRBJ2-7, with TRBD2 as a possible D gene (6 bases). The clonotype was recovered from a man in his forties with acute or convalescent COVID-19. Sequences were obtained from peripheral blood. The CDR3 sequence is CASSQWRGYEQYF. CDR3 in DNA: TGCGCCAGCAGCCAATGGCGGGGCTACGAGCAGTACTTC.